This T cell receptor (beta chain) derives from a study of blood T cell repertoires in COVID-19. Generated by immunoSEQ multiplex PCR, the TCRdb table keeps only in-frame clones and is missing some. The sample records 300,000 to 400,000 clones, approximately 86% being singletons. The germline gives CDR1 MNHEY, CDR2 SVGEGT. There are 15 residues in the CDR3. Unmatched junction bases numbered 5, after V lost 3 bases and J lost 1 base. This chain uses TRBV6-2 or TRBV6-3 with TRBJ1-1; 7 nucleotides align to TRBD1. The TCR was taken from a woman aged 55-70 years with COVID-19, enrolled during active disease. The sample taken for sequencing was peripheral blood. The CDR3 DNA is TGTGCCAGCAGTTATAGGACAGGATCGAACACTGAAGCTTTCTTT. Translating it yields CASSYRTGSNTEAFF.